One and the same sample provided the 16 T cell receptor beta chains below, sequenced in a study of cytomegalovirus exposure and HLA in healthy donors. The PCR had 60 Vbeta and 13 Jbeta primers. Sequenced by immunoSEQ multiplex PCR; TCRdb stores in-frame clones only, minus some. The table lists about 88,000 clones. Sequencing was done on a sample of PBMCs. These receptors were taken from a girl aged 5 to 17 in good health and CMV-seropositive.

The chain joins TRBV10-3 to TRBJ2-7, with D maybe TRBD2 (5 bases). This CDR3 has 17 residues. Germline loops: CDR1 ENHRY, CDR2 SYGVKD. Trimming removed 2 bases at V and 7 bases at J, with 24 bases between. The CDR3 here is CAISEAFVVGVTGEQYV. The CDR3 DNA is TGTGCCATCAGTGAGGCCTTCGTAGTCGGGGTGACGGGGGAGCAGTACGTC.

The chain employs TRBV4-3 and TRBJ1-1; D remains unclear. CDR3 length equals 15 residues. V shed 1 base and J shed 0 bases, with 9 bases lying between them. Looked up from germline, CDR1 is LGHNA and CDR2 is YSLEER. The CDR3 loop reads CASSQGAEMNTEAFF. Here the CDR3 DNA reads TGCGCCAGCAGCCAAGGGGCAGAAATGAACACTGAAGCTTTCTTT.

This chain connects TRBV4-1 to TRBJ1-2; D might be TRBD1 (6 bases). From germline, CDR1 is MGHRA and CDR2 YSYEKL. Deletions cut 1 base from V and 0 bases from J, with 9 bases between. The CDR3 is made up of 15 amino acids. The CDR3 is CASSQGTEANYGYTF. Here the CDR3 DNA reads TGCGCCAGCAGCCAAGGGACAGAAGCTAACTATGGCTACACCTTC.

This chain connects TRBV29-1 to TRBJ1-1; maybe TRBD1 (5 bases). The CDR3 has 13 residues. Trimming pared 4 bases from V and 4 bases from J, leaving 13 bases between. Germline-derived CDR1 and CDR2 are SQVTM and ANQGSEA. The CDR3 is CSVAGVLVTEAFF. The CDR3, as DNA: TGCAGCGTTGCGGGGGTTCTGGTCACTGAAGCTTTCTTT.

The chain uses TRBV7-9 and TRBJ1-2, with D unclear. The ends were cut back, 5 bases at V and 5 bases at J, with 12 bases in the middle. Germline CDR1 reads SEHNR; CDR2 reads FQNEAQ (reference sequence). The CDR3 covers 13 residues. CDR3 nucleotides: TGTGCCAGCAGCCCCGCAGGTGGATATGGCTACACCTTC. It encodes CASSPAGGYGYTF. Variable domain in full (rest from reference TRBV7-9 and TRBJ1-2): DTGVSQNPRHKITKRGQNVTFRCDPISEHNRLYWYRQTLGQGPEFLTYFQNEAQLEKSRLLSDRFSAERPKGSFSTLEIQRTEQGDSAMYLCASSPAGGYGYTFGSGTRLTVV.

The V and J genes are TRBV15 and TRBJ2-7, with 7 bases lining up with TRBD2. The ends lost 5 bases at V and 5 bases at J; junction bases unmatched: 21. Per germline, CDR1 LNHNV and CDR2 YYDKDF (reference sequence). The length of the CDR3 is 18 residues. The CDR3: CATSPGGYRRAHRDEQYF. The CDR3 coding sequence is TGTGCCACCAGCCCCGGGGGGTATCGGCGGGCCCATAGGGACGAGCAGTACTTC.

The chain carries TRBV6-5 and TRBJ1-1; D is undetermined. Germline V gives CDR1 MNHEY, CDR2 SVGAGI. This CDR3 has 15 residues. The V gene lost 2 bases and the J gene lost 1 base, with 11 bases spanning the gap. The CDR3 nucleotides read TGTGCCAGCAGTTACACCAGGAACTCGAACACTGAAGCTTTCTTT. The encoded protein is CASSYTRNSNTEAFF.

This chain connects TRBV7-2 to TRBJ2-2, with 11 bases fitting TRBD1. Germline trimming cut 5 bases from V and 6 bases from J; bases unmatched to any gene: 2. The CDR3 has 14 amino acids. Germline CDR1 SGHTA, CDR2 FQGNSA. In nucleotides, the CDR3 is TGTGCCAGCAGCCCGGGACAGGGGGCCGGGGAGCTGTTTTTT. It yields the protein CASSPGQGAGELFF.

The rearrangement joins TRBV7-9 to TRBJ2-7; tentative D call: TRBD1 (6 bases). Germline V gene data show CDR1 as SEHNR and CDR2 as FQNEAQ (reference sequence). The CDR3 length is 12 residues. Trimming cost V 5 bases and J 12 bases, with 17 bases left between them. This chain's CDR3 is CASSVRQDRPYF. Here the CDR3 DNA reads TGTGCCAGCAGCGTTAGACAGGATAGACCGTACTTC.

The genes are TRBV25-1 and TRBJ1-2, with D possibly matching TRBD1 (5 bases). The germline V and J ends were trimmed by 1 base and 5 bases, with 11 bases remaining between them. Germline values: CDR1 MGHDK, CDR2 SYGVNS. The CDR3 extends over 14 amino acids. CDR3 amino acids: CASSESPTAYGYTF. The CDR3 DNA reads TGTGCCAGCAGTGAATCCCCGACAGCTTATGGCTACACCTTC.

The rearrangement joins TRBV2 to TRBJ1-2, with a weak D call TRBD1 (5 bases). V was trimmed by 8 bases and J by 4 bases, leaving 11 bases between them. The CDR3 has 12 amino acids. In germline, CDR1 is SNHLY, CDR2 FYNNEI. The CDR3 region has the DNA TGTGCCAGCGGAGAAACAGGCTATGGCTACACCTTC. Protein: CASGETGYGYTF. The variable domain in full, completed from reference TRBV2 and TRBJ1-2, reads EPEVTQTPSHQVTQMGQEVILRCVPISNHLYFYWYRQILGQKVEFLVSFYNNEISEKSEIFDDQFSVERPDGSNFTLKIRSTKLEDSAMYFCASGETGYGYTFGSGTRLTVV.

CDR3 protein: CAISVSGNQPQHF. For the CDR3, the DNA is TGTGCCATCAGTGTTTCCGGGAATCAGCCCCAGCATTTT. This rearrangement joins TRBV10-3 to TRBJ1-5, with no clear D. Trimming pared 4 bases from V and 4 bases from J, leaving 8 bases between. Germline CDR1 ENHRY, CDR2 SYGVKD. The CDR3 covers 13 residues.

The chain uses TRBV4-2 and TRBJ2-7, with unresolved D. V was clipped by 1 base and J by 3 bases, with 7 bases between them. The germline V gene has CDR1 LGHNA and CDR2 YNFKEQ. The CDR3 extends over 13 amino acids. The CDR3: CASSQGVSYEQYF. The DNA for the CDR3 is TGTGCCAGCAGCCAAGGAGTGAGCTACGAGCAGTACTTC.

The V call is TRBV19, the J call TRBJ2-6; no clear D gene. The V gene's germline CDR1 is LNHDA and CDR2 SQIVND (reference sequence). CDR3 length: 14 amino acids. Trimming cost V 5 bases and J 0 bases, with 5 bases left between them. The CDR3 protein is CASSYVSGANVLTF. The CDR3 nucleotides read TGTGCCAGTAGTTATGTCTCTGGGGCCAACGTCCTGACTTTC.

J is TRBJ2-7 and V is TRBV7-9; possibly TRBD1 for D (6 bases). The ends were cut back, 5 bases at V and 4 bases at J, with 9 bases in the middle. This CDR3 contains 12 residues. CDR1 and CDR2 from the germline V gene are SEHNR and FQNEAQ (reference sequence). In nucleotides, the CDR3 is TGTGCCAGCAGCCTCACAGGGTACGAGCAGTACGTC. Its protein is CASSLTGYEQYV.

V gene TRBV19 combines with J gene TRBJ1-6; a weak D match, TRBD1 (6 bases). With 6 bases removed from V and 0 bases from J, the gap between germline ends came to 6 bases. The length of the CDR3 is 14 residues. CDR1 LNHDA and CDR2 SQIVND come from the germline V gene (reference sequence). The CDR3 here is CASRQGSYNSPLHF. CDR3 DNA: TGTGCCAGTAGACAGGGCTCCTATAATTCACCCCTCCACTTT.